The 7 T cell receptor beta chains reported below all come from one sample, sequenced in a study of shared clonotypes between healthy human individuals. Only in-frame clones appear in the TCRdb table, and some are missing; sequencing was by immunoSEQ multiplex PCR. The repertoire holds approximately 840,000 clones, approximately 97% seen once, with 0.2% to 0.25% in the top ten. Naive-designated CD8 cells lacked CD45RO, were positively enriched for CCR7, and omitted terminally differentiated effector memory CD45RA+ cells. The specimen sequenced was naive CD8+ T cells sorted from blood. Source of these receptors: a man aged 25 to 40 in good health.

The gene calls are TRBV7-9 and TRBJ2-3; no clear D. The germline V and J ends were trimmed by 5 bases and 4 bases, with 16 bases remaining between them. The CDR3 is made up of 15 amino acids. Germline V lookup: CDR1 SEHNR, CDR2 FQNEAQ (reference sequence). CDR3 amino acids: CASSLHDASPDTQYF. The CDR3 bases are TGTGCCAGCAGCCTTCACGACGCCTCCCCAGATACGCAGTATTTT.

The chain has TRBV11-2 and TRBJ2-2; no clear D gene. The CDR3 contains 14 residues. CDR1 and CDR2 (germline): SGHAT, FQNNGV. V gave up 5 bases and J gave up 6 bases, with 13 bases separating them. The DNA for the CDR3 is TGTGCCAGCAGCCCCCGATCCTGGGCCGGGGAGCTGTTTTTT. Residues: CASSPRSWAGELFF.

The chain uses TRBV2 and TRBJ1-3, with D perhaps TRBD1 (5 bases). V lost 6 bases and J 3 bases, leaving 9 bases between the germline ends. The CDR3 sequence is 13 residues long. The germline gives CDR1 SNHLY, CDR2 FYNNEI. The CDR3 loop reads CASRGDGGNTIYF. DNA for the CDR3: TGTGCCAGCAGGGGGGACGGTGGAAACACCATATATTTT. The variable domain in full, with the rest retrieved from reference TRBV2 and TRBJ1-3, is EPEVTQTPSHQVTQMGQEVILRCVPISNHLYFYWYRQILGQKVEFLVSFYNNEISEKSEIFDDQFSVERPDGSNFTLKIRSTKLEDSAMYFCASRGDGGNTIYFGEGSWLTVV.

This chain joins TRBV7-9 and TRBJ2-3, with TRBD2 identical over 9 bases. Germline V gene sequence: CDR1 SEHNR, CDR2 FQNEAQ (reference sequence). V was pared by 5 bases and J by 5 bases, with 8 bases of the junction left unmatched. The CDR3 totals 15 residues. For the CDR3, the DNA is TGTGCCAGCAGCGCGGTAGCGGGAGATATAGATACGCAGTATTTT. Translated: CASSAVAGDIDTQYF. Using reference TRBV7-9 and TRBJ2-3 for the parts outside the CDR3, the full variable domain is DTGVSQNPRHKITKRGQNVTFRCDPISEHNRLYWYRQTLGQGPEFLTYFQNEAQLEKSRLLSDRFSAERPKGSFSTLEIQRTEQGDSAMYLCASSAVAGDIDTQYFGPGTRLTVL.

This chain uses TRBV6-1 with TRBJ2-1; maybe TRBD1 (6 bases). Germline V gene lookup returns CDR1 MNHNS and CDR2 SASEGT. V lost 5 bases and J lost 2, with 13 bases in between. This CDR3 has 15 residues. As DNA, the CDR3 is TGTGCCAGCAGTCCCCGGGACAAAACCTACAATGAGCAGTTCTTC. Translated: CASSPRDKTYNEQFF.

The V and J genes are TRBV7-8 and TRBJ2-7; 7 positions agree with TRBD1. The CDR3 spans 15 residues. The germline V gene encodes CDR1 SGHVS and CDR2 FQNEAQ. The V and J ends lost 4 bases and 9 bases, in that order; junction bases with no gene match: 15. CDR3: CASSSQGQGGLLQYF. Here the CDR3 DNA reads TGTGCCAGCAGCTCCCAAGGACAAGGGGGCTTATTGCAGTACTTC.

The chain employs TRBV15 and TRBJ1-5; D remains unclear. Trimming left V 9 bases short and J 1 base short, with 7 bases between. CDR1 is LNHNV, CDR2 YYDKDF, per germline (reference sequence). This CDR3 spans 12 amino acids. The CDR3 DNA reads as TGTGCCACGGAAGACAGCAATCAGCCCCAGCATTTT. This gives the protein CATEDSNQPQHF.